Shown below are 22 T cell receptor beta chains from a single sample sequenced in a study of CD8+ T cells in alopecia areata. The treatment: oral pan-JAK inhibitor, 5-10 mg twice daily. Extraction and reverse transcription of RNA yielded cDNA as the sequencing template. Generated by immunoSEQ multiplex PCR, the TCRdb table keeps only in-frame clones and is missing some. The sample lists approximately 210,000 clones, roughly three fifths occurring once. This material consisted of CD4+ T cells sorted from blood, taken between weeks 47 and 50, from a patient treated with tofacitinib. These receptors came from a human donor with alopecia areata.

Written as DNA, the CDR3 is TGCAGCGTTGAGAACCTGAGGAACACTGAAGCTTTCTTT. Translated: CSVENLRNTEAFF. The chain carries TRBV29-1 and TRBJ1-1; D call uncertain. Looked up from germline, CDR1 is SQVTM and CDR2 is ANQGSEA. V shed 3 bases and J shed 1 base, with 9 bases lying between them. The CDR3 is 13 amino acids.

This clone was observed a handful of times. The V and J genes are TRBV7-6 and TRBJ2-1; TRBD2 is a possible D gene (5 bases). V was pared by 4 bases and J by 5 bases, with 15 bases between. The length of the CDR3 is 15 residues. Germline V gene sequence: CDR1 SGHVS, CDR2 FNYEAQ. CDR3 loop: CASSSTSRTHNEQFF. The CDR3 DNA sequence: TGTGCCAGCAGCTCCACCTCTAGGACTCACAATGAGCAGTTCTTC.

This clone was seen more than once but under ten times. This chain connects TRBV19 to TRBJ1-6; 7 nucleotides line up with TRBD1. Germline V CDR1 and CDR2: LNHDA, SQIVND (reference sequence). The CDR3 consists of 15 residues. With V trimmed by 4 bases and J by 8 bases, 8 bases remained unmatched. CDR3 nucleotides: TGTGCCAGTAGTAACGACAGGGCTTTGGATTCACCCCTCCACTTT. Its translation: CASSNDRALDSPLHF.

The CDR3 is CASSLNRARQPQHF. The CDR3 DNA follows: TGTGCCAGCAGCTTAAATAGGGCTCGGCAGCCCCAGCATTTT. The chain joins TRBV7-2 to TRBJ1-5; D ambiguous. This CDR3 region has 14 residues. Germline loops: CDR1 SGHTA, CDR2 FQGNSA. The V and J ends lost 2 bases and 7 bases respectively, with 12 bases between them.

In its sample, this clone was seen a few times. V and J are TRBV5-1 and TRBJ2-5; the match to TRBD1 covers 9 bases. The germline CDR1 and CDR2 sequences are SGHRS and YFSETQ. The CDR3 extends over 13 amino acids. V lost 4 bases to trimming and J lost 5 bases; unmatched junction nucleotides: 3. Here the CDR3 reads CASSVGQGETQYF. CDR3 DNA sequence: TGCGCCAGCAGCGTGGGACAGGGTGAGACCCAGTACTTC.

The rearrangement joins TRBV5-1 to TRBJ2-3, with TRBD1 matching over 10 bases. CDR1 and CDR2 (germline): SGHRS, YFSETQ. CDR3 length equals 15 residues. Losses at the gene ends were 0 bases for V and 10 bases for J; bases not matched to a gene: 8. CDR3 loop: CASSLDVGQGKAQYF. The CDR3 coding sequence is TGCGCCAGCAGCTTGGACGTGGGACAGGGGAAAGCGCAGTATTTT.

This chain joins TRBV9 and TRBJ2-3; 8 positions agree with TRBD2. The CDR3 runs to 14 residues. Germline values: CDR1 SGDLS, CDR2 YYNGEE. After removal of 6 bases from V and 3 bases from J, the junction contained 6 bases not matched to a gene. CDR3 in DNA: TGTGCCAGCACGACGGGGGGGTTGACAGATACGCAGTATTTT. Translated, it gives CASTTGGLTDTQYF.

Only one count was recorded for this clone. The CDR3 DNA reads as TGTGCCAGCAGACCCGCGACAGGGTTTGGTGAAGCTTTCTTT. This gives the protein CASRPATGFGEAFF. The V and J genes are TRBV2 and TRBJ1-1; 7 bases match TRBD1. The CDR3 runs 14 residues. With 6 bases clipped from V and 7 bases from J, the junction kept 11 bases outside the gene matches. Per the germline V gene, CDR1 is SNHLY and CDR2 is FYNNEI.

This chain connects TRBV16 to TRBJ1-5; D remains ambiguous. The V gene lost 3 bases and the J gene lost 6 bases, with 9 bases spanning the gap. This CDR3 has 13 amino acids. Germline values: CDR1 KGHSY, CDR2 FQNENV. The CDR3 protein is CASSQMGIQPQHF. The CDR3 DNA sequence: TGTGCCAGCAGCCAGATGGGGATTCAGCCCCAGCATTTT.

This chain links TRBV2 with TRBJ1-6; D remains ambiguous. CDR3 length equals 15 residues. V lost 4 bases and J lost 10, with 17 bases in between. From germline, CDR1 is SNHLY and CDR2 FYNNEI. CDR3 loop: CASSVAVGSRSPLHF. Written as DNA, the CDR3 is TGTGCCAGCAGTGTGGCTGTGGGCAGCAGGTCACCCCTCCACTTT.

A word on this clone: Other DNA sequences from this sample encode an identical CDR3 as well. The rearrangement links TRBV30 to TRBJ2-1; D is ambiguous. This CDR3 is built from 13 residues. V gave up 0 bases and J gave up 5 bases, with 8 bases separating them. Germline V gene sequence: CDR1 GTSNPN, CDR2 SVGIG (reference sequence). The CDR3 is CAWSVRRDNEQFF. The CDR3 DNA is TGTGCCTGGAGTGTTAGACGAGACAATGAGCAGTTCTTC. The full variable domain, completed using reference TRBV30 and TRBJ2-1, is SQTIHQWPATLVQPVGSPLSLECTVEGTSNPNLYWYRQAAGRGLQLLFYSVGIGQISSEVPQNLSASRPQDRQFILSSKKLLLSDSGFYLCAWSVRRDNEQFFGPGTRLTVL.

This clone was recorded a few times. This chain's CDR3 is CASSPEGEVTQYF. The DNA of the CDR3 is TGTGCCAGTAGTCCAGAGGGTGAAGTTACGCAGTATTTT. The chain couples TRBV19 to TRBJ2-3; tentative D call: TRBD2 (5 bases). The CDR3 is 13 residues long. Germline-derived CDR1 and CDR2 are LNHDA and SQIVND (reference sequence). The V end lost 5 bases, the J end lost 8 bases, and 14 bases lay between the germline ends. Variable domain in full (rest from reference TRBV19 and TRBJ2-3): DGGITQSPKYLFRKEGQNVTLSCEQNLNHDAMYWYRQDPGQGLRLIYYSQIVNDFQKGDIAEGYSVSREKKESFPLTVTSAQKNPTAFYLCASSPEGEVTQYFGPGTRLTVL.

In its sample, this clone was seen many times. The chain has TRBV5-6 and TRBJ2-1, with 11 bases matching TRBD2. The CDR3 has 16 amino acids. The junction had 10 bases not matched to a gene; V was cut back by 7 bases and J by 4 bases. Germline lookup yields CDR1 SGHDT and CDR2 YYEEEE. This CDR3 is CASVGSGGAQYNEQFF. The CDR3 region has the DNA TGTGCCAGCGTTGGTAGCGGGGGGGCTCAGTACAATGAGCAGTTCTTC.

The rearrangement links TRBV6-5 to TRBJ2-5; 7 bases agree with TRBD1. The junction had 8 bases not matched to a gene; V was cut back by 2 bases and J by 5 bases. The CDR3 runs to 15 residues. Per germline, CDR1 MNHEY and CDR2 SVGAGI. The CDR3 loop reads CASSYGQALMETQYF. CDR3 nucleotide sequence: TGTGCCAGCAGTTACGGACAGGCCCTGATGGAGACCCAGTACTTC.

This clone has a single count. The chain recombines TRBV30 with TRBJ1-2, with D possibly TRBD1 on 5 matching bases. Trimming left V 3 bases short and J 4 bases short, with 12 bases between. Germline V CDR1 and CDR2: GTSNPN, SVGIG (reference sequence). The CDR3 contains 13 residues. The chain's CDR3 is CAWSPPGGYGYTF. CDR3 nucleotide sequence: TGTGCCTGGAGCCCCCCGGGGGGCTATGGCTACACCTTC.

This sequence joins TRBV9 and TRBJ1-1; D perhaps matches TRBD1 (6 bases). CDR1 and CDR2 (germline): SGDLS, YYNGEE. The CDR3 spans 12 residues. The V and J ends lost 2 bases and 4 bases respectively, with 6 bases between them. CDR3 region: CASSVGATEAFF. CDR3 DNA: TGTGCCAGCAGCGTGGGGGCCACTGAAGCTTTCTTT.

The chain joins TRBV29-1 to TRBJ2-7; no definite D call. The CDR3 runs to 13 residues. Trimming left V 4 bases short and J 4 bases short, with 14 bases between. Germline V gene sequence: CDR1 SQVTM, CDR2 ANQGSEA. CDR3 in DNA: TGCAGCGTTGGATTGGGGTCGACGTACGAGCAGTACTTC. This gives the protein CSVGLGSTYEQYF.

This rearrangement joins TRBV2 to TRBJ1-1; D is perhaps TRBD1 (5 bases). The V gene lost 5 bases and the J gene lost 0 bases, with 10 bases spanning the gap. The CDR3 is made up of 14 amino acids. Germline assignment: CDR1 SNHLY and CDR2 FYNNEI. CDR3 amino acids: CASSPGTVNTEAFF. The CDR3 coding sequence is TGTGCCAGCAGTCCCGGGACGGTGAACACTGAAGCTTTCTTT.

The chain couples TRBV6-6 to TRBJ2-5; 9 nucleotides match TRBD2. Per the germline V gene, CDR1 is MNHNY and CDR2 is SVGAGI (reference sequence). The CDR3 is made up of 15 amino acids. V was clipped by 6 bases and J by 5 bases; unmatched bases: 10. CDR3 nucleotides: TGTGCCAGCAGACTGATGCCTAGCGGGGCTGAGACCCAGTACTTC. This encodes CASRLMPSGAETQYF.

Concerning this clone: Other DNA sequences in the sample encode the same CDR3. The gene calls are TRBV29-1 and TRBJ1-1; no reliable D call. V was pared by 1 base and J by 0 bases, with 6 bases between. The CDR3 is 13 residues long. Germline loops: CDR1 SQVTM, CDR2 ANQGSEA. The chain's CDR3 is CSVEGRLNTEAFF. The CDR3, as DNA: TGCAGCGTTGAAGGACGTCTGAACACTGAAGCTTTCTTT.

This clone was picked up a small number of times. This chain links TRBV23-1 with TRBJ1-2; possibly TRBD1 for D (6 bases). Being an ORF, TRBV23-1 has a function that is uncertain. Trimming stripped 3 bases from V and 4 bases from J, with 12 bases between. This CDR3 contains 14 residues. The CDR3 sequence is CASSHVGDTYGYTF. Written as DNA, the CDR3 is TGCGCCAGCAGTCACGTCGGGGACACCTATGGCTACACCTTC.

The chain joins TRBV5-1 to TRBJ2-2; no clear D gene. V was pared by 0 bases and J by 3 bases, with 6 bases between. Germline CDR1 is SGHRS and CDR2 is YFSETQ. The CDR3 is 14 residues long. CDR3 nucleotides: TGCGCCAGCAGCTTGGAGTCGGACACCGGGGAGCTGTTTTTT. Translation: CASSLESDTGELFF.